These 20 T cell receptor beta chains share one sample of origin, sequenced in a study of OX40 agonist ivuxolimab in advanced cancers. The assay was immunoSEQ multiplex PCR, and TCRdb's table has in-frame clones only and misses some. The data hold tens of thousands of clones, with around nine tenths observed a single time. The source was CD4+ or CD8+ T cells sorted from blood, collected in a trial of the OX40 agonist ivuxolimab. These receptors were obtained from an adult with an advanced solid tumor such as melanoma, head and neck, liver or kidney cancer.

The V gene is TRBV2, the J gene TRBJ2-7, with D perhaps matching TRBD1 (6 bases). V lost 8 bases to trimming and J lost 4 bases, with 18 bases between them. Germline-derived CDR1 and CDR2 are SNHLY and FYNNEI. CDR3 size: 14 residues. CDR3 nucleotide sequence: TGTGCCAGCCTCAGAGGGCAGGGGAATTACGAGCAGTACTTC. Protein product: CASLRGQGNYEQYF.

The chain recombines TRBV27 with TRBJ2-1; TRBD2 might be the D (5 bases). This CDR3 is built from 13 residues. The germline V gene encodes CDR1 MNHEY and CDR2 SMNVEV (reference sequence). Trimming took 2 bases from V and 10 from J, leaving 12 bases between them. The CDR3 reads CASSLREGGEQFF. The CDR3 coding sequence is TGTGCCAGCAGTTTAAGAGAGGGCGGCGAGCAGTTCTTC.

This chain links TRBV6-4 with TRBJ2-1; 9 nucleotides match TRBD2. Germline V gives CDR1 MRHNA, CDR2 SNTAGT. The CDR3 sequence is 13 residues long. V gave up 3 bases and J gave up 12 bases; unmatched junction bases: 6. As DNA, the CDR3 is TGTGCCAGCAGTGATACCCTACTAGCGGGGCAGTTCTTC. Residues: CASSDTLLAGQFF.

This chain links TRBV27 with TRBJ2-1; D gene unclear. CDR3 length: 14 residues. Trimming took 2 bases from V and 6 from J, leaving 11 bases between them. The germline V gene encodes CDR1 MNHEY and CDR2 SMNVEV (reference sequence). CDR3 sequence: CASSLNLQFNEQFF. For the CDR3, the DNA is TGTGCCAGCAGTTTAAATTTGCAGTTCAATGAGCAGTTCTTC.

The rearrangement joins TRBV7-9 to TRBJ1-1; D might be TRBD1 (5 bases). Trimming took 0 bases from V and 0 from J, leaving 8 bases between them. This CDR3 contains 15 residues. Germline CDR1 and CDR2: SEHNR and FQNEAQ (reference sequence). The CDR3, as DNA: TGTGCCAGCAGCTTAGCCCAGGGACTGAACACTGAAGCTTTCTTT. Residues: CASSLAQGLNTEAFF.

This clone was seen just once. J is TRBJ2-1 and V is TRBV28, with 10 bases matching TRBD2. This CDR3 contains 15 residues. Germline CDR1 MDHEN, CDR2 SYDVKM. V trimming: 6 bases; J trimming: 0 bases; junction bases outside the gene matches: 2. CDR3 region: CASRASGSSYNEQFF. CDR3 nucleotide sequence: TGTGCCAGCAGGGCTAGCGGGAGCTCCTACAATGAGCAGTTCTTC.

CDR3 sequence reads: CASSVIPGQGPMYSNQPQHF. CDR3 nucleotide sequence: TGTGCCAGCAGCGTGATACCGGGACAGGGGCCCATGTATAGCAATCAGCCCCAGCATTTT. The rearrangement links TRBV9 to TRBJ1-5, with 10 positions matching TRBD1. Germline CDR1 is SGDLS and CDR2 is YYNGEE. The V and J ends lost 2 bases and 0 bases, in that order; junction bases with no gene match: 14. This CDR3 has 20 residues.

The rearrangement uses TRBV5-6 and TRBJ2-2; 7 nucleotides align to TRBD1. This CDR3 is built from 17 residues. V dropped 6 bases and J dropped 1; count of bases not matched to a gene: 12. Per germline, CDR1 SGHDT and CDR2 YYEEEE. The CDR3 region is CASTVTGYSGNTGELFF. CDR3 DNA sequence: TGTGCCAGCACTGTGACAGGGTACAGCGGGAACACCGGGGAGCTGTTTTTT.

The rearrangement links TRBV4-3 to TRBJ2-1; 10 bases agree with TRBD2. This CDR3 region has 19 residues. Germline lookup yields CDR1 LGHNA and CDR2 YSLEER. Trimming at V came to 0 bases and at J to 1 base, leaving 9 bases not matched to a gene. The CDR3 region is CASSQEPLAGVGSYNEQFF. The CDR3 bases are TGCGCCAGCAGCCAAGAACCTCTAGCGGGAGTAGGGTCCTACAATGAGCAGTTCTTC.

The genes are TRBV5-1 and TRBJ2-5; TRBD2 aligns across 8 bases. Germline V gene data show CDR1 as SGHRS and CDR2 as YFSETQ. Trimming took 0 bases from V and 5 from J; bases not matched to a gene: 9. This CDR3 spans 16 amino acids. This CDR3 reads CASSLAGGESWETQYF. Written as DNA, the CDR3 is TGCGCCAGCAGCTTGGCCGGGGGGGAGTCGTGGGAGACCCAGTACTTC.

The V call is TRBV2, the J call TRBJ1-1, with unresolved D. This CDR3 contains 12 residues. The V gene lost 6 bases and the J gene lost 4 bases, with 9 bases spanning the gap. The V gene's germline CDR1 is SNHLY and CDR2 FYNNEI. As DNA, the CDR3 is TGTGCCAGCAGGTGGGAACTCACTGAAGCTTTCTTT. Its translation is CASRWELTEAFF. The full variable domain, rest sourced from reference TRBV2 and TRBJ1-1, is EPEVTQTPSHQVTQMGQEVILRCVPISNHLYFYWYRQILGQKVEFLVSFYNNEISEKSEIFDDQFSVERPDGSNFTLKIRSTKLEDSAMYFCASRWELTEAFFGQGTRLTVV.

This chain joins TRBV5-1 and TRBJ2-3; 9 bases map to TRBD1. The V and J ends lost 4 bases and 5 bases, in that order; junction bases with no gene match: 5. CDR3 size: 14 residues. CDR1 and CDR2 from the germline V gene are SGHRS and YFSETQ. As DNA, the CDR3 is TGCGCCAGCAGCCCGAGGACAGGGGAAGATACGCAGTATTTT. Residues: CASSPRTGEDTQYF.

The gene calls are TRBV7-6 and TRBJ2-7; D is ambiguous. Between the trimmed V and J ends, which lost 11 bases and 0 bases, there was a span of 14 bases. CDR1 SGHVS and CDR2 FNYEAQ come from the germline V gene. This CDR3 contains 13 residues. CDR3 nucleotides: TGTGCCTGCAAGGAGTACACCTCCTACGAGCAGTACTTC. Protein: CACKEYTSYEQYF.

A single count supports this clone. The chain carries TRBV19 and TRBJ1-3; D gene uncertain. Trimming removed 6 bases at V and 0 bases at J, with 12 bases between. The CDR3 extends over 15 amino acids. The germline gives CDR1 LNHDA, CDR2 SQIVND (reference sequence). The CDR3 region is CASSASGDSGNTIYF. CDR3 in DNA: TGTGCCAGTAGCGCTTCCGGGGACTCTGGAAACACCATATATTTT.

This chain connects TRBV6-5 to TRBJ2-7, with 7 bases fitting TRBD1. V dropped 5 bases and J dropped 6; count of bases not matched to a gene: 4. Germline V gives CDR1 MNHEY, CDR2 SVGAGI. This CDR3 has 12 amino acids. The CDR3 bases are TGTGCCAGCAGTCCCAGGGGGTTCGAGCAGTACTTC. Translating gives CASSPRGFEQYF.

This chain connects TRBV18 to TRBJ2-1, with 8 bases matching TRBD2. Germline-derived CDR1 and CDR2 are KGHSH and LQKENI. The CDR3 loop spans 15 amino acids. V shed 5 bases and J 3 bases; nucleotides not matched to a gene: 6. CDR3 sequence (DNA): TGTGCCAGCTCAGCCCAGCGGGAGCGCTACAATGAGCAGTTCTTC. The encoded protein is CASSAQRERYNEQFF.

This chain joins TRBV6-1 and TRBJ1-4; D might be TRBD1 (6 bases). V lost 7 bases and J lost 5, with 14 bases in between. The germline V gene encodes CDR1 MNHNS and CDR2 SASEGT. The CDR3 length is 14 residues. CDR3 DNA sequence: TGTGCCAGCAAGAGAGGGCAGGGGAATGAAAAACTGTTTTTT. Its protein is CASKRGQGNEKLFF.

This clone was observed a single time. The CDR3 reads CASSLEGTSNQPQHF. The CDR3 nucleotides are TGTGCCAGCAGCTTGGAGGGGACGAGCAATCAGCCCCAGCATTTT. J is TRBJ1-5 and V is TRBV5-5; possibly TRBD1 for D (5 bases). Germline V gives CDR1 SGHKS, CDR2 YYEKEE (reference sequence). The CDR3 has 15 residues. The V gene lost 0 bases and the J gene lost 1 base, with 8 bases spanning the gap. The whole variable domain, filled in from reference TRBV5-5 and TRBJ1-5, reads DAGVTQSPTHLIKTRGQQVTLRCSPISGHKSVSWYQQVLGQGPQFIFQYYEKEERGRGNFPDRFSARQFPNYSSELNVNALLLGDSALYLCASSLEGTSNQPQHFGDGTRLSIL.

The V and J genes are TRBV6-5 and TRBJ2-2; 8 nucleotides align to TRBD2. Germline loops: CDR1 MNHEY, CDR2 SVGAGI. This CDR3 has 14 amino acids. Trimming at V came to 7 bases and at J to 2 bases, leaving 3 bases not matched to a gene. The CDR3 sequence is CASNLAGNTGELFF. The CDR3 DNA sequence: TGTGCCAGCAACCTAGCGGGTAACACCGGGGAGCTGTTTTTT.

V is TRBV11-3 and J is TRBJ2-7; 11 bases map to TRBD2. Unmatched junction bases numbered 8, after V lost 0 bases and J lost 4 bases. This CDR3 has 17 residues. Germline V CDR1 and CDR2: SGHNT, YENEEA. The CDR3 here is CASSLDETSGIGYEQYF. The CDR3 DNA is TGTGCCAGCAGCTTAGATGAGACTAGCGGGATTGGGTACGAGCAGTACTTC.